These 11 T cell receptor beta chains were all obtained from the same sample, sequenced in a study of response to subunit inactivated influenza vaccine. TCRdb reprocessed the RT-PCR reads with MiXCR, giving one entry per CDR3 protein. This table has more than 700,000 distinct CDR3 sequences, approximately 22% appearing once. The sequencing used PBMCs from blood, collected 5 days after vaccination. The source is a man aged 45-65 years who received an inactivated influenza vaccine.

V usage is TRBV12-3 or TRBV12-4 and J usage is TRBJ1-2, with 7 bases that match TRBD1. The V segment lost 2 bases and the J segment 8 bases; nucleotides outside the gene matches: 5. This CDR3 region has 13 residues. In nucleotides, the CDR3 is TGTGCCAGCAGTTTATTAAAGGGGGCAGGCTACACCTTC. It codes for CASSLLKGAGYTF.

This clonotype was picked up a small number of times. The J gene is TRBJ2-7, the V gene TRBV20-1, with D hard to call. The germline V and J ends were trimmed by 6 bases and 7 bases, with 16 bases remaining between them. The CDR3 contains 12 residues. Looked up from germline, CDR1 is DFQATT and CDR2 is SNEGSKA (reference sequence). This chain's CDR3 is CSANRALGEQYF. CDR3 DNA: TGCAGTGCAAACCGGGCCCTGGGGGAGCAGTACTTC.

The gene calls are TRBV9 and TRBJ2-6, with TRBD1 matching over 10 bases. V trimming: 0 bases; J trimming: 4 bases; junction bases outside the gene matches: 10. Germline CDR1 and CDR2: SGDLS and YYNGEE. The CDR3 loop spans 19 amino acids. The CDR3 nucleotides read TGTGCCAGCAGCGTAGCAAGGACAGGGGGTGGAGCAGGGGCCAACGTCCTGACTTTC. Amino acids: CASSVARTGGGAGANVLTF.

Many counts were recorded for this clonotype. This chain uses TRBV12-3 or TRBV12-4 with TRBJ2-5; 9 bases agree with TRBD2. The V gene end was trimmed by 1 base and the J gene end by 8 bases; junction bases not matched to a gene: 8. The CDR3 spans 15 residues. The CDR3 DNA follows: TGTGCCAGCAGTTTAGTCGGCCTAGCGGGGACTACCCAGTACTTC. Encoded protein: CASSLVGLAGTTQYF.

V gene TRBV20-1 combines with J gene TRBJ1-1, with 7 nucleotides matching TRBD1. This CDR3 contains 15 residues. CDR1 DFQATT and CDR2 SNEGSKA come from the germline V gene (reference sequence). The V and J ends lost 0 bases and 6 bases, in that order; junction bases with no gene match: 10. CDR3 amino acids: CSARDLRGGGSEAFF. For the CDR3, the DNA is TGCAGTGCTAGAGATCTCCGTGGAGGGGGCTCTGAAGCTTTCTTT.

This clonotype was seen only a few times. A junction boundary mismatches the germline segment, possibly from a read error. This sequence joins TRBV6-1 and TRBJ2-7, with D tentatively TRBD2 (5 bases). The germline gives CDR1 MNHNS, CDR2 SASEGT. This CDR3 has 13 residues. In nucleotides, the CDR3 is TGTGCCAGCACTGAAACTAGTCGGGGCGAGCAGTACTTC. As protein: CASTETSRGEQYF.

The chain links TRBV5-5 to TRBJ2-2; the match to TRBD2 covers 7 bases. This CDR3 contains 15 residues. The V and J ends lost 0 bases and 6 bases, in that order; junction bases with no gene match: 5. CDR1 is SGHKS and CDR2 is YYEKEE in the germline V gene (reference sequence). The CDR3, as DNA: TGTGCCAGCAGCTTGGAAGCCGCGGGAGCCGGGGAGCTGTTTTTT. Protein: CASSLEAAGAGELFF.

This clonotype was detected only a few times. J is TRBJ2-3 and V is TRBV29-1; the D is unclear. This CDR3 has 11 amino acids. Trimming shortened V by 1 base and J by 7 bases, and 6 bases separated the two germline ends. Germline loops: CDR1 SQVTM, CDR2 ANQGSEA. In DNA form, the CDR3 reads TGCAGCGTTGAAGGACCTCATACGCAGTATTTT. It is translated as CSVEGPHTQYF.

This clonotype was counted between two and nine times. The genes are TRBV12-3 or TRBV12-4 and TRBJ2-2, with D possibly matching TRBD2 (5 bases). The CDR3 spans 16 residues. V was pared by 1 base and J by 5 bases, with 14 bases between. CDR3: CASSLGLAVGTGELFF. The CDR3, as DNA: TGTGCCAGCAGTTTAGGGCTAGCTGTGGGTACCGGGGAGCTGTTTTTT.

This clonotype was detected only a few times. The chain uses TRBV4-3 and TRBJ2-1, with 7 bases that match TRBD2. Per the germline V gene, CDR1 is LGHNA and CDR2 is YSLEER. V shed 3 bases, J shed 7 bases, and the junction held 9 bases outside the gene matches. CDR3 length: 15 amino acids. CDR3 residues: CASSHLSGIPNEQFF. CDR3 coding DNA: TGCGCCAGCAGCCACCTCAGCGGGATTCCGAATGAGCAGTTCTTC.

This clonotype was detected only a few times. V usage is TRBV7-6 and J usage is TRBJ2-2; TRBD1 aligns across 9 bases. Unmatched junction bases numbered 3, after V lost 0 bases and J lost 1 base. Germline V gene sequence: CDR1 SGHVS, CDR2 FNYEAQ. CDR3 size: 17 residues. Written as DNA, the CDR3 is TGTGCCAGCAGCTTAGCGAGGGGACAGGGGAACACCGGGGAGCTGTTTTTT. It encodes CASSLARGQGNTGELFF.